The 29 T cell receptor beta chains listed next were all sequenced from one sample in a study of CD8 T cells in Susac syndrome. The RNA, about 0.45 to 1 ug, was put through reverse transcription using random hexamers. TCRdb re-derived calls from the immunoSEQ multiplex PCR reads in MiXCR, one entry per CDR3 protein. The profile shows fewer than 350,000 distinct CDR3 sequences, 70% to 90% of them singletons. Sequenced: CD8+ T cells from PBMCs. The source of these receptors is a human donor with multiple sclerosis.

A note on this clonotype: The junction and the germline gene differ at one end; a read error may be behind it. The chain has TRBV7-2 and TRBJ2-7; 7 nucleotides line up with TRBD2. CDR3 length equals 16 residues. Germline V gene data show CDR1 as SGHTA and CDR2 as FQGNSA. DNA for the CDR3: TGTGCCAGCAGCGTAGCTGGGGGGGAGGGCCCCTACGAGCAGTACTTC. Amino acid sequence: CASSVAGGEGPYEQYF.

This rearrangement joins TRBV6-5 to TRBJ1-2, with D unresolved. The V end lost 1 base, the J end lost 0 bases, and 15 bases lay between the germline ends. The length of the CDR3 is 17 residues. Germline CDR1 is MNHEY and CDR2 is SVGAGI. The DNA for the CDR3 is TGTGCCAGCAGTTACTTTTCAATGGGCAATTCTAACTATGGCTACACCTTC. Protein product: CASSYFSMGNSNYGYTF.

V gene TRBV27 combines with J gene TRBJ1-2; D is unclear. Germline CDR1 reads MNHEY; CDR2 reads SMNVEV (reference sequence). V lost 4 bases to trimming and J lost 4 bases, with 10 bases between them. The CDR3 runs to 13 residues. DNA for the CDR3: TGTGCCAGCAGTTCATCCCCCCTCTATGGCTACACCTTC. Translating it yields CASSSSPLYGYTF.

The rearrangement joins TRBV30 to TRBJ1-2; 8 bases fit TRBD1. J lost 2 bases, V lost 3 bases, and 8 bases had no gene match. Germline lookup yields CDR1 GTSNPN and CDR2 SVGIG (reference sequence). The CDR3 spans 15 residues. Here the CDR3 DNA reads TGTGCCTGGAGGGCCTGGGACAGGACAAACTATGGCTACACCTTC. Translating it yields CAWRAWDRTNYGYTF.

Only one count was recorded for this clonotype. The CDR3 is CASSLAGESGDTQYF. CDR3 sequence (DNA): TGTGCCAGCAGCCTCGCGGGGGAGTCGGGAGATACGCAGTATTTT. The rearrangement links TRBV7-6 to TRBJ2-3, with 7 bases matching TRBD2. The V segment lost 5 bases and the J segment 5 bases; nucleotides outside the gene matches: 10. Per the germline V gene, CDR1 is SGHVS and CDR2 is FNYEAQ. The CDR3 sequence is 15 residues long.

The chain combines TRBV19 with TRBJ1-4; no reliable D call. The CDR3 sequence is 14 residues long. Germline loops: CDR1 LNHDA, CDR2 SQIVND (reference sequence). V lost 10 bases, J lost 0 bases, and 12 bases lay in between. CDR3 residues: CATRRGATNEKLFF. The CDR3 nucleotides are TGTGCCACCCGGCGCGGCGCAACTAATGAAAAACTGTTTTTT.

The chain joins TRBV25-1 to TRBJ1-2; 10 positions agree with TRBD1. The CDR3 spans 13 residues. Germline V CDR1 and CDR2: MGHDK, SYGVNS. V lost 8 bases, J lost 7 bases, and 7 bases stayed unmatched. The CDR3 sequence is CASRAGTGAGYTF. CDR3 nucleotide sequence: TGTGCCAGCCGGGCCGGGACAGGGGCTGGCTACACCTTC.

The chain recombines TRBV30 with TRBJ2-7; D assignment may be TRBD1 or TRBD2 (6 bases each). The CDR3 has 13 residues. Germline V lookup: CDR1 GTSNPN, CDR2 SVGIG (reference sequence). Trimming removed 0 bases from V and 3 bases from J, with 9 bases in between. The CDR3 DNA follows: TGTGCCTGGAGTGTAGGAGGGGGCTACGAGCAGTACTTC. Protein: CAWSVGGGYEQYF.

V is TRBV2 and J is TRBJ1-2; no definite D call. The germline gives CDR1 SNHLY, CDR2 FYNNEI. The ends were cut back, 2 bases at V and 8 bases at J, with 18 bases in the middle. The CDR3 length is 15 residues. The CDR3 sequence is CASSERGREHGGYTF. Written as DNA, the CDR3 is TGTGCCAGCAGTGAAAGAGGACGCGAACACGGGGGCTACACCTTC.

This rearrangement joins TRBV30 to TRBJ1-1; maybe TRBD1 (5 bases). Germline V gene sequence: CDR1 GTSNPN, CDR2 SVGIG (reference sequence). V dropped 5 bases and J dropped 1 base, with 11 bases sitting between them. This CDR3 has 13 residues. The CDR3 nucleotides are TGTGCCTGGGATCAGGGTGGGAACACTGAAGCTTTCTTT. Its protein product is CAWDQGGNTEAFF.

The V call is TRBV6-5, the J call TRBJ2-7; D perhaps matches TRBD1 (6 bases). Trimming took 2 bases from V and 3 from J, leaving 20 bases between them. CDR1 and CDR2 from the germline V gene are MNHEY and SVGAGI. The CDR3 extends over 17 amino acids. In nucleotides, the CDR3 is TGTGCCAGCAGTTACCCCAGCAGGGACAAGCCCCTCTACGAGCAGTACTTC. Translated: CASSYPSRDKPLYEQYF.

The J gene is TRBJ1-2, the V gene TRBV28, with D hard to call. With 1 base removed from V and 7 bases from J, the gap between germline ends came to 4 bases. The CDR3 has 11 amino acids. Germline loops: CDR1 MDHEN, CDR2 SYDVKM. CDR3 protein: CASSLSLGYTF. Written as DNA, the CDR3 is TGTGCCAGCAGTTTATCTCTTGGCTACACCTTC.

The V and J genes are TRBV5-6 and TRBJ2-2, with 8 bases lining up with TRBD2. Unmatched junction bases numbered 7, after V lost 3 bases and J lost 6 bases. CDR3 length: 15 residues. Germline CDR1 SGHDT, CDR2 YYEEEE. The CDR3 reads CASSSFGTSPGELFF. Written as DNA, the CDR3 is TGTGCCAGCAGCTCGTTTGGGACTAGTCCCGGGGAGCTGTTTTTT.

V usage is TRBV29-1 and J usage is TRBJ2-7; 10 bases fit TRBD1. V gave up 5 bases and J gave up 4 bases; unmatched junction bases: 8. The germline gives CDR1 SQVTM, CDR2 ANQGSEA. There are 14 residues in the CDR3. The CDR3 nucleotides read TGCAGCGTTAGGGACAGGGGAACGGGTTACGAGCAGTACTTC. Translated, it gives CSVRDRGTGYEQYF.

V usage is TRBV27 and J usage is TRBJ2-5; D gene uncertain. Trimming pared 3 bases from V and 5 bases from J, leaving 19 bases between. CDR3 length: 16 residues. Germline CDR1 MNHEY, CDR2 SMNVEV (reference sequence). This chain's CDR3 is CASSFGLVSGRETQYF. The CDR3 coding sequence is TGTGCCAGCAGTTTCGGGCTAGTCTCTGGGCGCGAGACCCAGTACTTC.

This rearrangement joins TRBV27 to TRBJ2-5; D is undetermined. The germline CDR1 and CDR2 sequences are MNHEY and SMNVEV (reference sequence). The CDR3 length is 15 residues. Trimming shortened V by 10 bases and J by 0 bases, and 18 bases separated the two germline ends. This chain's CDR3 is CATRIRVQYQETQYF. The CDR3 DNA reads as TGTGCCACCAGGATTAGGGTACAGTACCAAGAGACCCAGTACTTC.

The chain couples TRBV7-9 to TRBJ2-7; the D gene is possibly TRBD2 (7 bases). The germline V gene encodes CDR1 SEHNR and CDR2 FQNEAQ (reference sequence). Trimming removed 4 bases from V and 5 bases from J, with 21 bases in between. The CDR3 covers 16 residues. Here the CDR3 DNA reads TGTGCCAGCAGCTCCGCGGGGGCGGGAGTAGGCGACGAGCAGTACTTC. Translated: CASSSAGAGVGDEQYF.

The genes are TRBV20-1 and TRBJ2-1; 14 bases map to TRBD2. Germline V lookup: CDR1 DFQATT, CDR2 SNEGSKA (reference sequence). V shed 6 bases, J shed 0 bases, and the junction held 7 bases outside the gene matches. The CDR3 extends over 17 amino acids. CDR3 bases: TGCAGTGCCACCCGACTAGCGGGAGGGTCCTCCTACAATGAGCAGTTCTTC. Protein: CSATRLAGGSSYNEQFF.

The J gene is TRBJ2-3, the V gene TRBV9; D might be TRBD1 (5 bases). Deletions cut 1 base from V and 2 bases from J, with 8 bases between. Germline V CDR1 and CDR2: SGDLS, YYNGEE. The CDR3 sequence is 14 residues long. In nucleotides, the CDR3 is TGTGCCAGCAGCGTAACAGGTACCACAGATACGCAGTATTTT. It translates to CASSVTGTTDTQYF.

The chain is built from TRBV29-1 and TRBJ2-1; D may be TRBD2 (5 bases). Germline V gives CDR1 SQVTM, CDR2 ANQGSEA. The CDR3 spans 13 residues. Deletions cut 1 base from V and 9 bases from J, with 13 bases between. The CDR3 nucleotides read TGCAGCGTTGAAGGGGGAGAGTACTTTGAGCAGTTCTTC. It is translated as CSVEGGEYFEQFF.

In nucleotides, the CDR3 is TGTGCCAGCAGTTTATTCGCGGGTTTCAATCAGCCCCAGCATTTT. Translation: CASSLFAGFNQPQHF. This sequence joins TRBV27 and TRBJ1-5; D remains ambiguous. This CDR3 comprises 15 residues. Trimming left V 1 base short and J 3 bases short, with 10 bases between. Germline values: CDR1 MNHEY, CDR2 SMNVEV (reference sequence).

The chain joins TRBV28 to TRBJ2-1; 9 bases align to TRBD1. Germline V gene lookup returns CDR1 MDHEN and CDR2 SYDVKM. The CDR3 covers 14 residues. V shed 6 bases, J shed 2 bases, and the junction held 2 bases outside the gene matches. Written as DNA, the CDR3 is TGTGCCAGCAGACGGGACAGGGCCTACAATGAGCAGTTCTTC. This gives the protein CASRRDRAYNEQFF.

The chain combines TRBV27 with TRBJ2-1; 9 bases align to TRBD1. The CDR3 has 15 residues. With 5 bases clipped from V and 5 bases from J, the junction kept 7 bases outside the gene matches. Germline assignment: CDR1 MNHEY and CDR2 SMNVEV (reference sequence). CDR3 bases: TGTGCCAGCAGTGCCCCGGGACAGGGTAACAATGAGCAGTTCTTC. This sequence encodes CASSAPGQGNNEQFF.

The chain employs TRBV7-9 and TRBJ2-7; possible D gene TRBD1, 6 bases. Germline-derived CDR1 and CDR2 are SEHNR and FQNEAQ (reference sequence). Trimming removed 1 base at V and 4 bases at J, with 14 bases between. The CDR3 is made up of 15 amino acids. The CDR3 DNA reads TGTGCCAGCAGCTTAGTACAGGGTCGGTTTTACGAGCAGTACTTC. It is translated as CASSLVQGRFYEQYF.

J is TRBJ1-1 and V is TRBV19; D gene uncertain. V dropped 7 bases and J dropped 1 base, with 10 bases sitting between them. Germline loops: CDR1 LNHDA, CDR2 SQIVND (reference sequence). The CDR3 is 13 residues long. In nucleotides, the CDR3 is TGTGCCAGTAATCTCTACTGGAACACTGAAGCTTTCTTT. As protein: CASNLYWNTEAFF.

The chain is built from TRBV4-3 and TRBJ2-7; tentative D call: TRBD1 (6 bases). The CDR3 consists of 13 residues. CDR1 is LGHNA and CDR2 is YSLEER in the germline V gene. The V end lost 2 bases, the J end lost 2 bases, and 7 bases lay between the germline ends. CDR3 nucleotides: TGCGCCAGCAGCCAAAGGACAGCCTACGAGCAGTACTTC. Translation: CASSQRTAYEQYF.

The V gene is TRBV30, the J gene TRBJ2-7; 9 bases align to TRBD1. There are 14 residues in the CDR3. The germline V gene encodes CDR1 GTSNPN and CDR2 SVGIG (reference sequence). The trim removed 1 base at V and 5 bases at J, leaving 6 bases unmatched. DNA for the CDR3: TGTGCCTGGAGTGAGGGGACAGGGATCAACGAGCAGTACTTC. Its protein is CAWSEGTGINEQYF.

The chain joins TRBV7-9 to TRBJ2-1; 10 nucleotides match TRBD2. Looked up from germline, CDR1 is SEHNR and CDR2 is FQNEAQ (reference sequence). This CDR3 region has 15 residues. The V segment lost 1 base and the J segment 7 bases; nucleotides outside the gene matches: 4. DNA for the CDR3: TGTGCCAGCAGCTTAGTACTAGCGGGGATTAATGAGCAGTTCTTC. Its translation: CASSLVLAGINEQFF.

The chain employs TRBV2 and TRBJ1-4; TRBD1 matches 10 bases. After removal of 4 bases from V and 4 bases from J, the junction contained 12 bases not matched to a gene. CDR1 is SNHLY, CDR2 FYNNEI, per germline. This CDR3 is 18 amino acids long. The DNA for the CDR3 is TGTGCCAGCAGTGCAGGCCGGGACAGGGGCGTCATTAATGAAAAACTGTTTTTT. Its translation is CASSAGRDRGVINEKLFF.